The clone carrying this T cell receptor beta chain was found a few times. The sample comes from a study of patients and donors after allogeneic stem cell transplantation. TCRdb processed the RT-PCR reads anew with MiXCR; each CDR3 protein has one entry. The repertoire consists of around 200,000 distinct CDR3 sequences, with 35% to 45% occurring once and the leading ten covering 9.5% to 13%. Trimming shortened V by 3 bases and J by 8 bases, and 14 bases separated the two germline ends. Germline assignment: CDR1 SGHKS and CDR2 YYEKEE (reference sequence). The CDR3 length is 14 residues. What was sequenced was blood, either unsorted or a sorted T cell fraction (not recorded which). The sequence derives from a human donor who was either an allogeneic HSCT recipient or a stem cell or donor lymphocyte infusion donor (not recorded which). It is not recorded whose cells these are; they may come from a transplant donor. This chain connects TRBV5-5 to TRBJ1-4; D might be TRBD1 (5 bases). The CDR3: CASSSGGDWEKLFF. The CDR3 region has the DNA TGTGCCAGCAGCTCTGGGGGAGATTGGGAAAAACTGTTTTTT.